These T cell receptor beta chains were read from a single sample in a study of beta chain features in type 1 diabetes. Sequencing was performed with immunoSEQ multiplex PCR; in TCRdb, only in-frame clones are kept and a portion is missing. Of about 640,000 clones listed, around 12% were seen once; the top ten hold around 0.12%. The specimen sequenced was naive CD4+ T cells from blood. The receptors stem from a man aged 30 to 45 with type 1 diabetes. CDR3s include the opening cysteine and the closing phenylalanine or tryptophan. The D gene is left open where the match is weak. Part of the rows lack a size; the others show once, few, many or a class for expanded clones.

D gene: -
V gene: TRBV4-3
clone size: -
J gene: TRBJ2-2
CDR3 DNA: TGCGCCAGCAGCCAAGTCGCCCACGGACAGGGAGGGTCCGGGGAGCTGTTTTTT
CDR3 protein: CASSQVAHGQGGSGELFF

D gene: -
V gene: TRBV7-2
clone size: -
J gene: TRBJ1-2
CDR3 DNA: TGTGCCAGCAGCTTAGAGTACCACGGGAGCTATGGCTACACCTTC
CDR3 protein: CASSLEYHGSYGYTF

D gene: -
V gene: TRBV18
clone size: -
J gene: TRBJ2-6
CDR3 DNA: TGTGCCAGCTCACCACCCAACTCTGGGGCCAACGTCCTGACTTTC
CDR3 protein: CASSPPNSGANVLTF

D gene: TRBD2
V gene: TRBV11-3
clone size: few
J gene: TRBJ2-1
CDR3 DNA: TGTGCCAGCAGCTTGAATTTGCGGGGGGGCCGAGGTGAGCAGTTCTTC
CDR3 protein: CASSLNLRGGRGEQFF

D gene: -
V gene: TRBV14
clone size: -
J gene: TRBJ1-2
CDR3 DNA: TGTGCCAGCAGCCAAGATAGATCAGGGAACTATGGCTACACCTTC
CDR3 protein: CASSQDRSGNYGYTF

D gene: -
V gene: TRBV5-1
clone size: -
J gene: TRBJ1-2
CDR3 DNA: TGCGCCAGCAGCTTGGCAGGGGAGACTGGCTACACCTTC
CDR3 protein: CASSLAGETGYTF

D gene: TRBD1
V gene: TRBV9
clone size: few
J gene: TRBJ2-7
CDR3 DNA: TGTGCCAGCAGCGGCCCCGGACAGGGTCCCTACGAGCAGTACTTC
CDR3 protein: CASSGPGQGPYEQYF

D gene: -
V gene: TRBV11-1
clone size: -
J gene: TRBJ1-6
CDR3 DNA: TGTGCCAGCAGCGCCTCTCATACTTCACCCCTCCACTTT
CDR3 protein: CASSASHTSPLHF

D gene: TRBD1
V gene: TRBV20-1
clone size: -
J gene: TRBJ2-7
CDR3 DNA: TGCAGTGCAACAGGGACAGGGGAGCAGTACTTC
CDR3 protein: CSATGTGEQYF

D gene: -
V gene: TRBV28
clone size: -
J gene: TRBJ1-6
CDR3 DNA: TGTGCCAGCAGGGAGAGCTCCTATAATTCACCCCTCCACTTT
CDR3 protein: CASRESSYNSPLHF

D gene: -
V gene: TRBV7-2
clone size: -
J gene: TRBJ1-1
CDR3 DNA: TGTGCCAGCAGCCCTCAGATGAACACTGAAGCTTTCTTT
CDR3 protein: CASSPQMNTEAFF

D gene: -
V gene: TRBV4-3
clone size: few
J gene: TRBJ2-3
CDR3 DNA: TGCGCCAGCAGCCAAGGGAGACAGGGAGGCGGAATCACAGATACGCAGTATTTT
CDR3 protein: CASSQGRQGGGITDTQYF

D gene: -
V gene: TRBV5-1
clone size: -
J gene: TRBJ1-2
CDR3 DNA: TGCGCCAGCAGCTTGGCCGTGGTATCGGAGGGCTACACCTTC
CDR3 protein: CASSLAVVSEGYTF

D gene: -
V gene: TRBV4-2
clone size: few
J gene: TRBJ1-6
CDR3 DNA: TGTGCCAGCAGCCAAGCGGAAGGGCCCCCCGGTAATTCACCCCTCCACTTT
CDR3 protein: CASSQAEGPPGNSPLHF

D gene: -
V gene: TRBV14
clone size: -
J gene: TRBJ1-1
CDR3 DNA: TGTGCCAGCAGCCGCAGAACTGGGGGTTTTGAAGCTTTCTTT
CDR3 protein: CASSRRTGGFEAFF

D gene: TRBD2
V gene: TRBV11-2
clone size: -
J gene: TRBJ2-1
CDR3 DNA: TGTGCCAGCAGCCCAAACCTAGCGGGGGGACACAATGAGCAGTTCTTC
CDR3 protein: CASSPNLAGGHNEQFF

D gene: -
V gene: TRBV6-5
clone size: -
J gene: TRBJ1-5
CDR3 DNA: TGTGCCAGCAGTTACTATTCAGGTAGCAATCAGCCCCAGCATTTT
CDR3 protein: CASSYYSGSNQPQHF

D gene: -
V gene: TRBV30
clone size: -
J gene: TRBJ2-7
CDR3 DNA: TGTGCCTGGGCCTACGGCCAGGCGGCCTACGAGCAGTACTTC
CDR3 protein: CAWAYGQAAYEQYF

D gene: -
V gene: TRBV6-5
clone size: few
J gene: TRBJ2-7
CDR3 DNA: TGTGCCAGCAGTTACTCTCAGCGGCTCTACGAGCAGTACTTC
CDR3 protein: CASSYSQRLYEQYF

D gene: -
V gene: TRBV10-3
clone size: -
J gene: TRBJ2-3
CDR3 DNA: TGTGCCATCAGTGCGGGGATCGGCACAGATACGCAGTATTTT
CDR3 protein: CAISAGIGTDTQYF

D gene: -
V gene: TRBV9
clone size: -
J gene: TRBJ1-3
CDR3 DNA: TGTGCCAGCAGCGTAGCCACACACTCTGGAAACACCATATATTTT
CDR3 protein: CASSVATHSGNTIYF

D gene: -
V gene: TRBV10-3
clone size: once
J gene: TRBJ2-2
CDR3 DNA: TGTGCCATCAGTAGCATAGGGGGAACGAACACCGGGGAGCTGTTTTTT
CDR3 protein: CAISSIGGTNTGELFF

D gene: -
V gene: TRBV5-6
clone size: few
J gene: TRBJ2-3
CDR3 DNA: TGTGCCAGCAGCTTAAGGGTGATTGGCACAGATACGCAGTATTTT
CDR3 protein: CASSLRVIGTDTQYF

D gene: -
V gene: TRBV2
clone size: -
J gene: TRBJ1-3
CDR3 DNA: TGTGCCAGCAGTGAAAATCAATTCTCTGGAAACACCATATATTTT
CDR3 protein: CASSENQFSGNTIYF

D gene: TRBD2
V gene: TRBV7-9
clone size: -
J gene: TRBJ2-7
CDR3 DNA: TGTGCCAGCAGTTATTCCCACCGAGCGGGGGCAAACTACGAGCAGTACTTC
CDR3 protein: CASSYSHRAGANYEQYF

D gene: -
V gene: TRBV18
clone size: few
J gene: TRBJ1-3
CDR3 DNA: TGTGCCAGCTCACCCTCGGGGAGCTCTGGAAACACCATATATTTT
CDR3 protein: CASSPSGSSGNTIYF

D gene: TRBD1
V gene: TRBV15
clone size: -
J gene: TRBJ2-7
CDR3 DNA: TGTGCCACCAGCAGAGCTGGCAGGGGGCACGAGCAGTACTTC
CDR3 protein: CATSRAGRGHEQYF

D gene: -
V gene: TRBV7-9
clone size: -
J gene: TRBJ1-4
CDR3 DNA: TGTGCCAGCAGCTTGGTCCAGGGGCGAATCCCCGAAAAACTGTTTTTT
CDR3 protein: CASSLVQGRIPEKLFF

D gene: TRBD1
V gene: TRBV6-5
clone size: few
J gene: TRBJ1-5
CDR3 DNA: TGTGCCAGCAGCCGAGATGCGGGACAGATCCCGCCCCAGCATTTT
CDR3 protein: CASSRDAGQIPPQHF

D gene: -
V gene: TRBV15
clone size: -
J gene: TRBJ2-1
CDR3 DNA: TGTGCCACCAGCACCTCCGACAATGAGCAGTTCTTC
CDR3 protein: CATSTSDNEQFF

D gene: TRBD1
V gene: TRBV5-1
clone size: -
J gene: TRBJ1-1
CDR3 DNA: TGCGCCAGCAGCCCCGGACAGGGGATGGAAGCTTTCTTT
CDR3 protein: CASSPGQGMEAFF

D gene: -
V gene: TRBV6-5
clone size: -
J gene: TRBJ2-7
CDR3 DNA: TGTGCCAGCAGTCCGGGACGACGGGAGCAGTACTTC
CDR3 protein: CASSPGRREQYF

D gene: -
V gene: TRBV7-2
clone size: few
J gene: TRBJ2-3
CDR3 DNA: TGTGCCAGCAGCTTAACGGGGCTCCAGAGAGGAGATACGCAGTATTTT
CDR3 protein: CASSLTGLQRGDTQYF

D gene: -
V gene: TRBV6-5
clone size: -
J gene: TRBJ2-3
CDR3 DNA: TGTGCCAGCAGTTATGGGAGACTCGTCGGCACAGATACGCAGTATTTT
CDR3 protein: CASSYGRLVGTDTQYF

D gene: -
V gene: TRBV6-5
clone size: -
J gene: TRBJ2-1
CDR3 DNA: TGTGCCAGCAGGCGAACAGGGAGCTCCTACAATGAGCAGTTCTTC
CDR3 protein: CASRRTGSSYNEQFF

D gene: -
V gene: TRBV4-3
clone size: -
J gene: TRBJ1-5
CDR3 DNA: TGCGCCAGCAGCCTCACACAGGGAGATCAGCCCCAGCATTTT
CDR3 protein: CASSLTQGDQPQHF

D gene: -
V gene: TRBV7-2
clone size: few
J gene: TRBJ2-5
CDR3 DNA: TGTGCCAGCAGCTTAGTGGGTAGCGGCCAAGAGACCCAGTACTTC
CDR3 protein: CASSLVGSGQETQYF

D gene: TRBD2
V gene: TRBV6-6
clone size: -
J gene: TRBJ2-5
CDR3 DNA: TGTGCCAGCAGTTACGGGACTAGCGGGGTGGGAGAGACCCAGTACTTC
CDR3 protein: CASSYGTSGVGETQYF

D gene: -
V gene: TRBV7-2
clone size: few
J gene: TRBJ2-1
CDR3 DNA: TGTGCCAGCAGCTCCGGGACCTATAGCTCCTACAATGAGCAGTTCTTC
CDR3 protein: CASSSGTYSSYNEQFF

D gene: -
V gene: TRBV11-2
clone size: -
J gene: TRBJ2-1
CDR3 DNA: TGTGCCAGCAGCTTAGTTGGTGCAGGGAAGGGGAAGTTCTTC
CDR3 protein: CASSLVGAGKGKFF

D gene: -
V gene: TRBV18
clone size: -
J gene: TRBJ2-5
CDR3 DNA: TGTGCCAGCTCCCCCTTGGACAGCGAGACCCAGTACTTC
CDR3 protein: CASSPLDSETQYF

D gene: TRBD1
V gene: TRBV6-6
clone size: -
J gene: TRBJ2-5
CDR3 DNA: TGTGCCAGCAGGGGCCGGGGACAGGGGAAAGAGACCCAGTACTTC
CDR3 protein: CASRGRGQGKETQYF

D gene: -
V gene: TRBV5-4
clone size: few
J gene: TRBJ2-1
CDR3 DNA: TGTGCCAGCAGCTCGGCTAATGAGCAGTTCTTC
CDR3 protein: CASSSANEQFF

D gene: -
V gene: TRBV29-1
clone size: few
J gene: TRBJ1-2
CDR3 DNA: TGCAGCGTTGAAAGGGGCTATGGCTACACCTTC
CDR3 protein: CSVERGYGYTF

D gene: TRBD1
V gene: TRBV2
clone size: -
J gene: TRBJ2-3
CDR3 DNA: TGTGCCAGCAGTCCCTTCAGACAGGGGCTCACCCTTACAGATACGCAGTATTTT
CDR3 protein: CASSPFRQGLTLTDTQYF

D gene: TRBD1
V gene: TRBV14
clone size: -
J gene: TRBJ1-1
CDR3 DNA: TGTGCCAGCAGCCTGCGACCGGGACAGACGTTTATGAACACTGAAGCTTTCTTT
CDR3 protein: CASSLRPGQTFMNTEAFF

D gene: -
V gene: TRBV5-1
clone size: few
J gene: TRBJ2-7
CDR3 DNA: TGCGCCAGCAGCTGGGGCCAGTTATCGGGGGAGCAGTACTTC
CDR3 protein: CASSWGQLSGEQYF

D gene: -
V gene: TRBV7-9
clone size: few
J gene: TRBJ1-2
CDR3 DNA: TGTGCCAGCAGTTTTGAATACGGCTACACCTTC
CDR3 protein: CASSFEYGYTF

D gene: TRBD1
V gene: TRBV6-5
clone size: -
J gene: TRBJ2-5
CDR3 DNA: TGTGCCAGCAGTTACCAGGGACAGGGTAACCAAGAGACCCAGTACTTC
CDR3 protein: CASSYQGQGNQETQYF

D gene: TRBD1
V gene: TRBV30
clone size: -
J gene: TRBJ2-6
CDR3 DNA: TGTGCCTCTCCTGGGGATTGGGACAGGGCTAACGTCCTGACTTTC
CDR3 protein: CASPGDWDRANVLTF

D gene: -
V gene: TRBV11-2
clone size: few
J gene: TRBJ1-4
CDR3 DNA: TGTGCCAGTCGAGAGGCGGTAACTAATGAAAAACTGTTTTTT
CDR3 protein: CASREAVTNEKLFF

D gene: -
V gene: TRBV29-1
clone size: -
J gene: TRBJ1-3
CDR3 DNA: TGCAGCGCCTTAGCTGGAAACACCATATATTTT
CDR3 protein: CSALAGNTIYF

D gene: -
V gene: TRBV7-9
clone size: -
J gene: TRBJ2-1
CDR3 DNA: TGTGCCAGCAGCTTAGGAAAGCCCTACAATGAGCAGTTCTTC
CDR3 protein: CASSLGKPYNEQFF